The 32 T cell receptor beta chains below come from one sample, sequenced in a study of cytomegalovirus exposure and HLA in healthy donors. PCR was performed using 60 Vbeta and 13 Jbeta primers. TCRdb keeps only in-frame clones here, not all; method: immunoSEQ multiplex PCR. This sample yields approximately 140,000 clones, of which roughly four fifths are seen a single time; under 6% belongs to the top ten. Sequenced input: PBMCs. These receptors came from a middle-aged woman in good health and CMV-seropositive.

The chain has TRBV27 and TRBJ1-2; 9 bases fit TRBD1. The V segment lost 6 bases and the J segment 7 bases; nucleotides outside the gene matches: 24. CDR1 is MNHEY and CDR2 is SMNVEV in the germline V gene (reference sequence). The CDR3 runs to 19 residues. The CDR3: CASSSLTWDRVDGGTGYTF. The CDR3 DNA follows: TGTGCCAGCAGCTCCCTCACTTGGGACAGGGTGGATGGAGGGACTGGCTACACCTTC.

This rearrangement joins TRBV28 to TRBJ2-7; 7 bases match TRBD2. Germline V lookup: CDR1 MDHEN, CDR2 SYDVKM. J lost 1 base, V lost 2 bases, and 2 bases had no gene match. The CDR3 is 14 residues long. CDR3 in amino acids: CASSLGGGSYEQYF. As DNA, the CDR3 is TGTGCCAGCAGTTTAGGGGGAGGGTCCTACGAGCAGTACTTC.

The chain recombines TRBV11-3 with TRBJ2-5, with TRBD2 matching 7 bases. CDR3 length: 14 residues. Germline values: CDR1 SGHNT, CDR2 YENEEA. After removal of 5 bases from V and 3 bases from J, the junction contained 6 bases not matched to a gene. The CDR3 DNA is TGTGCCAGCAGCCCTGGGGGGGGGAAAGAGACCCAGTACTTC. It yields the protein CASSPGGGKETQYF.

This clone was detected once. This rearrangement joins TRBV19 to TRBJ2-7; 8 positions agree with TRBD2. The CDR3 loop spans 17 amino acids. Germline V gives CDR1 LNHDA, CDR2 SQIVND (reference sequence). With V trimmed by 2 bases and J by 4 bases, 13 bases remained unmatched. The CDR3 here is CASSITPVRTSRYEQYF. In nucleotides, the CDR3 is TGTGCCAGTAGTATAACCCCCGTCCGGACTAGCAGGTACGAGCAGTACTTC.

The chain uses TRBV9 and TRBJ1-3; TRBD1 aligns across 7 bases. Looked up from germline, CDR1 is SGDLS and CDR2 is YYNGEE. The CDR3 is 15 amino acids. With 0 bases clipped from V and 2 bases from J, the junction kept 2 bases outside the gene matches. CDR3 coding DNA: TGTGCCAGCAGCGTAGAAGGGACAGCTGGAAACACCATATATTTT. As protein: CASSVEGTAGNTIYF.

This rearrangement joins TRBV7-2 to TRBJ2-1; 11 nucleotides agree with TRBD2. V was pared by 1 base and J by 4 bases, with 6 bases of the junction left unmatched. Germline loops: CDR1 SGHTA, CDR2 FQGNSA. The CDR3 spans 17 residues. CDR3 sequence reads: CASSLGRGTSGYNEQFF. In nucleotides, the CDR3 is TGTGCCAGCAGCTTAGGCCGAGGGACTAGCGGTTACAATGAGCAGTTCTTC.

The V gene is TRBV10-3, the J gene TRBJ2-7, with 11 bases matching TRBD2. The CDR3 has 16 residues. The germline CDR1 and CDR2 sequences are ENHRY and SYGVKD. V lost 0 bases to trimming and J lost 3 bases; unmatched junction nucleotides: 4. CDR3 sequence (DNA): TGTGCCATCAGTGAGTCCCCTAGCGGGGGGTTCTACGAGCAGTACGTC. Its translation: CAISESPSGGFYEQYV.

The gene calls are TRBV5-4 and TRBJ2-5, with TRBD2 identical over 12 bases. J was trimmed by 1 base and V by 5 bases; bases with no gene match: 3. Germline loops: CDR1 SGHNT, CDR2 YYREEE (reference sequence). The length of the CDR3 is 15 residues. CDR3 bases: TGTGCCAGCAGTCCGACTAGCGGGAGCCAAGAGACCCAGTACTTC. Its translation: CASSPTSGSQETQYF.

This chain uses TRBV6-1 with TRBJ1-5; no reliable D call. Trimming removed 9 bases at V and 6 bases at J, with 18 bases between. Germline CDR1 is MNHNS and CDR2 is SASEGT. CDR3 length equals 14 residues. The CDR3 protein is CASIPGRERQPQHF. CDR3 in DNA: TGTGCCAGTATACCCGGGAGAGAACGTCAGCCCCAGCATTTT.

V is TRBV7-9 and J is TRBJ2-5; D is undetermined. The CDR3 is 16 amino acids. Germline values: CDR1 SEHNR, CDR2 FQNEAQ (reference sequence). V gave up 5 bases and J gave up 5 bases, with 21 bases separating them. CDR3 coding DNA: TGTGCCAGCAGCCCCCCCTTCCCTACCGTCCGGGAGACCCAGTACTTC. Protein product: CASSPPFPTVRETQYF.

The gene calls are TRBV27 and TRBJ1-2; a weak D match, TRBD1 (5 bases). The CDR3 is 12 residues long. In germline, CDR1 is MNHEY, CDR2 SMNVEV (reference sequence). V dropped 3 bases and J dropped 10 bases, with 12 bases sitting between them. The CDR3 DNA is TGTGCCAGCAGTTTTCAGGGTATGGCCTACACCTTC. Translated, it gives CASSFQGMAYTF.

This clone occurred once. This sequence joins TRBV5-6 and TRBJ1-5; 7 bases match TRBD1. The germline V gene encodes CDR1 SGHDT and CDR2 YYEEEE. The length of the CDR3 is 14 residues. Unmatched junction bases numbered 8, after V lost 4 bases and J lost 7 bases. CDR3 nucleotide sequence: TGTGCCAGCAGCACCGGGACAGTTGAGCAGCCCCAGCATTTT. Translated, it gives CASSTGTVEQPQHF.

The DNA for the CDR3 is TGTGCCAGCAGTTACTCTTGGCAGACTCCGGGTCAGCCCCAGCATTTT. This encodes CASSYSWQTPGQPQHF. The rearrangement joins TRBV6-5 to TRBJ1-5; D is unresolved. The CDR3 contains 16 residues. Trimming stripped 0 bases from V and 6 bases from J, with 15 bases between. The germline CDR1 and CDR2 sequences are MNHEY and SVGAGI.

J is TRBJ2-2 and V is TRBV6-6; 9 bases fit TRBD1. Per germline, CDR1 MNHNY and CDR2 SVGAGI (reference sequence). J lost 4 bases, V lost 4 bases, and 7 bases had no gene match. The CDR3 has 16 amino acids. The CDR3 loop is CASSSPRDRATGELFF. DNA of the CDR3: TGTGCCAGCAGTTCCCCTCGGGACAGGGCCACCGGGGAGCTGTTTTTT.

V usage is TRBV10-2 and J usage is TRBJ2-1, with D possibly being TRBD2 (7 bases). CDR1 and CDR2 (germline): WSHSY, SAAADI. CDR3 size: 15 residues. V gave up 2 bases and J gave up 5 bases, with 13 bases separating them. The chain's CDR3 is CASSEVGGPDNEQFF. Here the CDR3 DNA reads TGCGCCAGCAGTGAGGTGGGGGGGCCGGACAATGAGCAGTTCTTC.

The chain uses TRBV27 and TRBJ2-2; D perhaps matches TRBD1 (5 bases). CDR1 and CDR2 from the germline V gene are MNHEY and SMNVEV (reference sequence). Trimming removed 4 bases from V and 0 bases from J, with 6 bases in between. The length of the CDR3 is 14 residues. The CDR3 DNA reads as TGTGCCAGCAGTTCAGGGTCGAACACCGGGGAGCTGTTTTTT. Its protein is CASSSGSNTGELFF.

The CDR3 reads CASSQPRGADEQYF. The CDR3 bases are TGCGCCAGCAGTCAACCCAGGGGGGCAGACGAGCAGTACTTC. The chain carries TRBV23-1 and TRBJ2-7, with D perhaps matching TRBD1 (7 bases). TRBV23-1 counts as an open reading frame of uncertain function. V gave up 2 bases and J gave up 5 bases, with 13 bases separating them. The length of the CDR3 is 14 residues.

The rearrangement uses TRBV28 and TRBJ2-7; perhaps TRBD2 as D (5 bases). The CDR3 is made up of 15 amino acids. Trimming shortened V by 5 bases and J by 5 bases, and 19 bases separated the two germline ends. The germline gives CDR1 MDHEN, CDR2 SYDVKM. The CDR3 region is CASSGGGLISHEQYF. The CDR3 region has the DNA TGTGCCAGCAGTGGAGGTGGACTCATCTCTCACGAGCAGTACTTC.

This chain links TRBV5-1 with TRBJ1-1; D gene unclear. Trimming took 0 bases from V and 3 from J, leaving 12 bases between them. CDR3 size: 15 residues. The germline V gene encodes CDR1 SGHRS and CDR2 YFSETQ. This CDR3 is CASSLGLEVDTEAFF. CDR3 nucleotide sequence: TGCGCCAGCAGCTTGGGGTTGGAGGTTGACACTGAAGCTTTCTTT.

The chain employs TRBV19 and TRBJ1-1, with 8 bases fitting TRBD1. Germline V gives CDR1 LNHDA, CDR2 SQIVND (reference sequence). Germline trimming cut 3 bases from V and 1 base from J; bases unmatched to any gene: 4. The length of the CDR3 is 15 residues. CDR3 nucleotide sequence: TGTGCCAGTAGTATTTCCCAGGGGGCGAACACTGAAGCTTTCTTT. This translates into CASSISQGANTEAFF.

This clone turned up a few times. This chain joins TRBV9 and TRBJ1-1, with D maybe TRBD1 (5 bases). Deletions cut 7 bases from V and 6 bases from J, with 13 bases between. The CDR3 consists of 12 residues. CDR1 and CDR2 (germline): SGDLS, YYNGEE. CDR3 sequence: CASQGGGSEAFF. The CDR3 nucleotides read TGTGCCAGCCAGGGTGGGGGGTCTGAAGCTTTCTTT.

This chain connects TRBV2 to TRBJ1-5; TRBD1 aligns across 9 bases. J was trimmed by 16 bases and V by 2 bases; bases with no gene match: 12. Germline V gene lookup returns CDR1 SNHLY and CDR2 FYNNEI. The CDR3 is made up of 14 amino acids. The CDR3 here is CASSEMSTRDREHF. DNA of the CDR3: TGTGCCAGCAGTGAAATGAGCACCCGGGACAGGGAACATTTT.

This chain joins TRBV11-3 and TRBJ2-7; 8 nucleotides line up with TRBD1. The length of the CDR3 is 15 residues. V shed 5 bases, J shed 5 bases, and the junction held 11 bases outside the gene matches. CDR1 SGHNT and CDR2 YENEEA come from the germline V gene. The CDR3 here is CASSPSSGGIDEQYF. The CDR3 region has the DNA TGTGCCAGCAGCCCAAGTTCAGGGGGCATCGACGAGCAGTACTTC.

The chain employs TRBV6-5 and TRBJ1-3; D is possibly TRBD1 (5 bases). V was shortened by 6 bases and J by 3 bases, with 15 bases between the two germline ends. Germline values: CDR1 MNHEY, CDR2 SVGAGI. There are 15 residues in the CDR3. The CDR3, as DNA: TGTGCCAGCAGAATCCAGGGACTGGGTGGAAACACCATATATTTT. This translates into CASRIQGLGGNTIYF.

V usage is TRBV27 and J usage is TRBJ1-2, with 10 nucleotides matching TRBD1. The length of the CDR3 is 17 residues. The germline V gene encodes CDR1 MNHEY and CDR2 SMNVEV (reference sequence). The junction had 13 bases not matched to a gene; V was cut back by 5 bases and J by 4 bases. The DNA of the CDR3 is TGTGCCAGCAGTCCAAACCCTGACAGGGGGCTTAGCTATGGCTACACCTTC. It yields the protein CASSPNPDRGLSYGYTF.

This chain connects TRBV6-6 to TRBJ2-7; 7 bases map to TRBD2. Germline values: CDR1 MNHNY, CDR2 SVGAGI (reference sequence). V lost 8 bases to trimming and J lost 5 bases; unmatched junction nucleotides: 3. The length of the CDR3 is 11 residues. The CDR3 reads CASRGVNEQYF. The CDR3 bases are TGTGCCAGCCGGGGGGTGAACGAGCAGTACTTC.

DNA for the CDR3: TGTGCCAGCTCTCGGGGTGCCGGGGAGCTGTTTTTT. Protein product: CASSRGAGELFF. The chain uses TRBV6-5 and TRBJ2-2; D is possibly TRBD2 (5 bases). With 8 bases removed from V and 6 bases from J, the gap between germline ends came to 10 bases. CDR3 length equals 12 residues. Germline CDR1 reads MNHEY; CDR2 reads SVGAGI.

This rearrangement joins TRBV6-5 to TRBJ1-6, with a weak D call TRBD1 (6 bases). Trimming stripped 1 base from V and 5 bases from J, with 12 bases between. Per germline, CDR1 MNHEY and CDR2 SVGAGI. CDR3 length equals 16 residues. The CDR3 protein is CASSYFSTGNNSPLHF. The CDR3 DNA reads TGTGCCAGCAGTTACTTTTCGACAGGAAATAATTCACCCCTCCACTTT.

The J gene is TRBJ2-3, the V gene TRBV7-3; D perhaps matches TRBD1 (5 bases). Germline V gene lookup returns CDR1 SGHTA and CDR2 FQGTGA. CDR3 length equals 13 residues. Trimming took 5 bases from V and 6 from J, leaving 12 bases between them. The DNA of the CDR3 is TGTGCCAGCAGCCAAGGGCAGGGCGATACGCAGTATTTT. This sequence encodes CASSQGQGDTQYF.

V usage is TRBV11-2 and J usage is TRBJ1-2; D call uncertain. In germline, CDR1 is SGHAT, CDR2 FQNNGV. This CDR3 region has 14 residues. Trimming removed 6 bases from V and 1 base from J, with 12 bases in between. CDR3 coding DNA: TGTGCCAGCAGTCGGACTCAACTTAACTATGGCTACACCTTC. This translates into CASSRTQLNYGYTF.

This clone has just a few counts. The CDR3 DNA reads TGTGCCAGCAGTTTATCTGGGGGCTGGAATCAGCCCCAGCATTTT. Protein sequence: CASSLSGGWNQPQHF. The chain is built from TRBV27 and TRBJ1-5; TRBD1 might be the D (6 bases). The V end lost 0 bases, the J end lost 4 bases, and 10 bases lay between the germline ends. This CDR3 is 15 amino acids long. The germline V gene has CDR1 MNHEY and CDR2 SMNVEV (reference sequence).

The CDR3 sequence: CASSSPGLAGSLGSTDTQYF. CDR3 DNA: TGTGCCAGCAGCTCCCCGGGACTAGCGGGTTCCCTGGGTAGCACAGATACGCAGTATTTT. The rearrangement uses TRBV13 and TRBJ2-3, with 12 bases that match TRBD2. The germline V gene has CDR1 PRHDT and CDR2 FYEKMQ (reference sequence). V dropped 4 bases and J dropped 0; count of bases not matched to a gene: 14. The length of the CDR3 is 20 residues.